Listed below are T cell receptor beta chains from one sample, sequenced in a study of cytomegalovirus exposure and HLA in healthy donors. The table came from immunoSEQ multiplex PCR; TCRdb's copy has only in-frame clones and leaves some out. The sample has some 170,000 clones, 60% to 80% seen once. Input material: PBMCs. Every receptor here comes from a man in his forties in good health and CMV-seropositive. Each CDR3 is given with its conserved first and last residue. The order of the fields is V gene, D gene, J gene, clone size, CDR3 protein, CDR3 DNA. D genes are given only for firm matches. Some rows mark clone size as missing; the rest say once, few, many or name a class of expanded clone.

v_call: TRBV18; d_call: NA; j_call: TRBJ2-2; clone_size: NA; cdr3_aa: CASSPPLTSQTGELFF; cdr3_nt: TGTGCCAGCTCACCACCGTTGACTAGTCAGACCGGGGAGCTGTTTTTT
v_call: TRBV19; d_call: NA; j_call: TRBJ1-2; clone_size: NA; cdr3_aa: CASSIVAGEYGYTF; cdr3_nt: TGTGCCAGTAGTATAGTGGCAGGGGAATATGGCTACACCTTC
v_call: TRBV7-8; d_call: TRBD2; j_call: TRBJ2-7; clone_size: NA; cdr3_aa: CASSSVSGRASYEQYF; cdr3_nt: TGTGCCAGCAGCTCAGTGAGCGGGAGGGCCAGCTACGAGCAGTACTTC
v_call: TRBV4-1; d_call: NA; j_call: TRBJ2-2; clone_size: NA; cdr3_aa: CASSQAGFTGELFF; cdr3_nt: TGCGCCAGCAGCCAAGCGGGTTTCACCGGGGAGCTGTTTTTT
v_call: TRBV29-1; d_call: TRBD1; j_call: TRBJ2-7; clone_size: NA; cdr3_aa: CSVVRDSYEQYF; cdr3_nt: TGCAGCGTAGTCCGGGACAGCTACGAGCAGTACTTC
v_call: TRBV5-1; d_call: NA; j_call: TRBJ1-1; clone_size: NA; cdr3_aa: CASSLVSGRTEAFF; cdr3_nt: TGCGCCAGCAGCTTGGTATCGGGTAGGACTGAAGCTTTCTTT
v_call: TRBV30; d_call: NA; j_call: TRBJ2-5; clone_size: NA; cdr3_aa: CAWSVDNQETQYF; cdr3_nt: TGTGCCTGGAGTGTAGACAACCAAGAGACCCAGTACTTC
v_call: TRBV15; d_call: NA; j_call: TRBJ2-4; clone_size: NA; cdr3_aa: CATRTGAKNIQYF; cdr3_nt: TGTGCCACCCGAACGGGAGCCAAAAACATTCAGTACTTC
v_call: TRBV5-1; d_call: TRBD1; j_call: TRBJ2-5; clone_size: NA; cdr3_aa: CASSIGDRGQETQYF; cdr3_nt: TGCGCCAGCAGCATTGGGGACAGGGGACAAGAGACCCAGTACTTC
v_call: TRBV6-6; d_call: NA; j_call: TRBJ1-4; clone_size: few; cdr3_aa: CASATDTREKLFF; cdr3_nt: TGTGCCAGCGCCACGGACACCCGGGAAAAACTGTTTTTT
v_call: TRBV27; d_call: NA; j_call: TRBJ2-7; clone_size: NA; cdr3_aa: CASSSWTEQGEQYF; cdr3_nt: TGTGCCAGCAGTTCTTGGACCGAGCAGGGCGAGCAGTACTTC
v_call: TRBV6-6; d_call: TRBD1; j_call: TRBJ2-7; clone_size: few; cdr3_aa: CASRGSGGSYEQYF; cdr3_nt: TGTGCCAGCAGGGGATCAGGGGGTTCTTACGAGCAGTACTTC
v_call: TRBV28; d_call: TRBD1; j_call: TRBJ2-1; clone_size: NA; cdr3_aa: CASSLTGGKPYNEQFF; cdr3_nt: TGTGCCAGCAGTTTAACAGGGGGGAAACCCTACAATGAGCAGTTCTTC
v_call: TRBV7-5; d_call: NA; j_call: TRBJ2-7; clone_size: NA; cdr3_aa: CARRASGRDHEQYF; cdr3_nt: TGTGCCAGAAGGGCTAGCGGGAGGGACCACGAGCAGTACTTC
v_call: TRBV7-3; d_call: TRBD1; j_call: TRBJ2-2; clone_size: NA; cdr3_aa: CASSRDSRVTGELFF; cdr3_nt: TGTGCCAGCAGCCGGGACAGTCGAGTCACCGGGGAGCTGTTTTTT
v_call: TRBV5-4; d_call: NA; j_call: TRBJ1-2; clone_size: NA; cdr3_aa: CASSPQSGRDLYGYTF; cdr3_nt: TGTGCCAGCAGCCCCCAATCGGGGAGGGACCTCTATGGCTACACCTTC
v_call: TRBV11-3; d_call: TRBD1; j_call: TRBJ1-4; clone_size: NA; cdr3_aa: CASSLRGQGHEKLFF; cdr3_nt: TGTGCCAGCAGCCTACGGGGACAGGGGCATGAAAAACTGTTTTTT
v_call: TRBV9; d_call: NA; j_call: TRBJ2-3; clone_size: once; cdr3_aa: CASNSYGDTQYF; cdr3_nt: TGTGCCAGCAACTCGTACGGGGATACGCAGTATTTT
v_call: TRBV18; d_call: TRBD1; j_call: TRBJ2-7; clone_size: NA; cdr3_aa: CASSQTTGGEDEQYF; cdr3_nt: TGTGCCAGCTCACAAACGACAGGGGGTGAGGACGAGCAGTACTTC
v_call: TRBV5-6; d_call: TRBD2; j_call: TRBJ2-3; clone_size: NA; cdr3_aa: CASSFDSGSYADTQYF; cdr3_nt: TGTGCCAGCAGCTTCGATAGCGGGAGTTACGCAGATACGCAGTATTTT
v_call: TRBV2; d_call: NA; j_call: TRBJ2-5; clone_size: NA; cdr3_aa: CASSPLRETQYF; cdr3_nt: TGTGCCAGCAGTCCCCTCCGAGAGACCCAGTACTTC
v_call: TRBV28; d_call: TRBD2; j_call: TRBJ2-1; clone_size: NA; cdr3_aa: CASSVTGTSALNEQFF; cdr3_nt: TGTGCCAGCAGTGTCACCGGGACTAGCGCCCTCAATGAGCAGTTCTTC
v_call: TRBV19; d_call: NA; j_call: TRBJ1-1; clone_size: NA; cdr3_aa: CASSIRVFGTEAFF; cdr3_nt: TGTGCCAGTAGTATCAGGGTTTTCGGCACTGAAGCTTTCTTT
v_call: TRBV2; d_call: NA; j_call: TRBJ2-1; clone_size: NA; cdr3_aa: CASSFDRYNEQFF; cdr3_nt: TGTGCCAGCAGTTTTGACAGGTACAATGAGCAGTTCTTC
v_call: TRBV7-3; d_call: NA; j_call: TRBJ2-1; clone_size: NA; cdr3_aa: CASSLGTSYNEQFF; cdr3_nt: TGTGCCAGCAGCCTCGGGACTTCCTACAATGAGCAGTTCTTC
v_call: TRBV6-4; d_call: NA; j_call: TRBJ2-7; clone_size: NA; cdr3_aa: CASSDELRFSYEQYF; cdr3_nt: TGTGCCAGCAGTGACGAGTTGCGGTTTTCCTACGAGCAGTACTTC